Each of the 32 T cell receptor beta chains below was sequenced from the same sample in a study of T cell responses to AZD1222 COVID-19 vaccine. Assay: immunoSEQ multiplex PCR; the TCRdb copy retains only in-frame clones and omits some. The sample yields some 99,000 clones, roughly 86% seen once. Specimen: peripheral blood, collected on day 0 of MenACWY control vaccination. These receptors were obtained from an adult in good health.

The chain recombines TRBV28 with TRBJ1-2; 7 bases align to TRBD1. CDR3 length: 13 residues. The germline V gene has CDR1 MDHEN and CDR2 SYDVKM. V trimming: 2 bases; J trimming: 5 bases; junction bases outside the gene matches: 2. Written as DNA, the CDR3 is TGTGCCAGCAGTTTAAACAGGGGATATGGCTACACCTTC. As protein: CASSLNRGYGYTF.

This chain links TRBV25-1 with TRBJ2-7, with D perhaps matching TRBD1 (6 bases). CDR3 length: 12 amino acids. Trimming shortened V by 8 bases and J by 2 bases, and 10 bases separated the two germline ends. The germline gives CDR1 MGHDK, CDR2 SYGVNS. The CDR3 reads CASSDRTYEQYF. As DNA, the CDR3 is TGTGCCAGCTCCGACAGGACCTACGAGCAGTACTTC.

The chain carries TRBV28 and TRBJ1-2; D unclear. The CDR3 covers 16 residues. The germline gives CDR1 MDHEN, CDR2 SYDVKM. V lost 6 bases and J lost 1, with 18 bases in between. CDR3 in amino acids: CASSTNDYSLNYGYTF. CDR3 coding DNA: TGTGCCAGCAGCACAAACGATTACAGCCTTAACTATGGCTACACCTTC.

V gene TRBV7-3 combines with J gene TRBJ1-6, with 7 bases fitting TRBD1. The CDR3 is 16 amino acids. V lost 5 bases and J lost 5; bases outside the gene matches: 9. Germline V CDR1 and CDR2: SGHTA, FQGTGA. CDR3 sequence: CASSRTGAPNNSPLHF. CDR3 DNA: TGTGCCAGCAGCCGTACAGGGGCTCCAAATAATTCACCCCTCCACTTT. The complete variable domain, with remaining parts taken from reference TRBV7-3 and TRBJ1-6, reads GAGVSQTPSNKVTEKGKYVELRCDPISGHTALYWYRQSLGQGPEFLIYFQGTGAADDSGLPNDRFFAVRPEGSVSTLKIQRTERGDSAVYLCASSRTGAPNNSPLHFGNGTRLTVT.

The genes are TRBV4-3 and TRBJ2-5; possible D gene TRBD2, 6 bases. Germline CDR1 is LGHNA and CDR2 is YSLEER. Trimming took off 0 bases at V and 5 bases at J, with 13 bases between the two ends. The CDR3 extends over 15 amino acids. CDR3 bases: TGCGCCAGCAGCCAAGATACCAGTCGGGGGGAGACCCAGTACTTC. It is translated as CASSQDTSRGETQYF.

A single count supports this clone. CDR3 nucleotides: TGTGCCAGCAGTCCCAACAGGGTAGAGGGGGGCGAGCAGTACTTC. Translation: CASSPNRVEGGEQYF. The gene calls are TRBV27 and TRBJ2-7; D could derive from TRBD1 or TRBD2 (6 bases each). This CDR3 comprises 15 residues. Trimming removed 5 bases from V and 6 bases from J, with 20 bases in between. Germline assignment: CDR1 MNHEY and CDR2 SMNVEV (reference sequence).

This CDR3 reads CASTPRALPNTEAFF. The CDR3 nucleotides read TGTGCCAGCACCCCCCGGGCTCTTCCGAACACTGAAGCTTTCTTT. The chain couples TRBV6-2 or TRBV6-3 to TRBJ1-1; no definite D call. This CDR3 comprises 15 residues. Germline V gives CDR1 MNHEY, CDR2 SVGEGT. V was pared by 7 bases and J by 1 base, with 16 bases between.

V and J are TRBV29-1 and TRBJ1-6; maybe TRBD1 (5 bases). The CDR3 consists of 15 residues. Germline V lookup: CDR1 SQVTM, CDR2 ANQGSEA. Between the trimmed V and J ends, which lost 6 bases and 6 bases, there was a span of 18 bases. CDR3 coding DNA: TGCAGCGTGGCAGCGACAGAGAATCTTAATTCACCCCTCCACTTT. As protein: CSVAATENLNSPLHF.

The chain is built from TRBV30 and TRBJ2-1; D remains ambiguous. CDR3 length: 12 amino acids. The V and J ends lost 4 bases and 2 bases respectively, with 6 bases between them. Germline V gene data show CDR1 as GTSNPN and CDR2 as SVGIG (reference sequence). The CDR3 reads CAWKGAYNEQFF. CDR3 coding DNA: TGTGCCTGGAAGGGCGCCTACAATGAGCAGTTCTTC.

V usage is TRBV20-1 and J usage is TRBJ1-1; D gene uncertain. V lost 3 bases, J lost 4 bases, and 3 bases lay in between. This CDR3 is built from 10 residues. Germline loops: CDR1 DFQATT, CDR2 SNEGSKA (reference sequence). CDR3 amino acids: CSASLTEAFF. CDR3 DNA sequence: TGCAGTGCTAGCCTCACTGAAGCTTTCTTT.

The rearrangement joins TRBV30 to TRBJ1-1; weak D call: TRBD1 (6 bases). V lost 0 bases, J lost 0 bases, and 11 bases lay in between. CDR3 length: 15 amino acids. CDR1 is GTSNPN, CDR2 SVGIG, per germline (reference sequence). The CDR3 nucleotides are TGTGCCTGGAGTGTGGGGGGGCTCCTGAACACTGAAGCTTTCTTT. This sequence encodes CAWSVGGLLNTEAFF.

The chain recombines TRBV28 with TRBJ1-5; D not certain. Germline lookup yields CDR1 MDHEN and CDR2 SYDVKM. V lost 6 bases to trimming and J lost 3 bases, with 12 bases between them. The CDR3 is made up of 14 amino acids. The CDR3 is CASRVSRVNQPQHF. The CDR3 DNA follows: TGTGCCAGCAGGGTGAGTCGGGTCAATCAGCCCCAGCATTTT.

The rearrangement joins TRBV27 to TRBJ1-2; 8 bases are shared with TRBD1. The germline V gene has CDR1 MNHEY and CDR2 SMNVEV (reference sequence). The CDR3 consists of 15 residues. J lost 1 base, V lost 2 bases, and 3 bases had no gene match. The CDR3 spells CASSLRTGFNYGYTF. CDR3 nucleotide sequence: TGTGCCAGCAGTTTACGGACAGGGTTTAACTATGGCTACACCTTC.

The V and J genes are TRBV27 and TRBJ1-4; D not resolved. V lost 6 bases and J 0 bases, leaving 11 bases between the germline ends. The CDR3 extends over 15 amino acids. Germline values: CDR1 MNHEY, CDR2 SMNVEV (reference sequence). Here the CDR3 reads CASSPTAATNEKLFF. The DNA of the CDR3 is TGTGCCAGCAGCCCGACGGCAGCAACTAATGAAAAACTGTTTTTT.

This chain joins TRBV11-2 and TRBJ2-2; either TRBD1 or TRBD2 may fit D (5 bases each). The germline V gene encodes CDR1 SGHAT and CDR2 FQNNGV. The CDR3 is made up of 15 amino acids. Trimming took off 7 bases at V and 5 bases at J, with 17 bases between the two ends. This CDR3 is CASTTTREGTGELFF. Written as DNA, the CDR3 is TGTGCCAGCACCACAACTCGAGAGGGGACCGGGGAGCTGTTTTTT.

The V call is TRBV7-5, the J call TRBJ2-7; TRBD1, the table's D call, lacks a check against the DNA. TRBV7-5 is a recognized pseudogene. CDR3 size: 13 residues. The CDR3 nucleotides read TGTGCCAGAGGTAAGCCAGGGGGCTACGAGCAGTACTTC. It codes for CARGKPGGYEQYF.

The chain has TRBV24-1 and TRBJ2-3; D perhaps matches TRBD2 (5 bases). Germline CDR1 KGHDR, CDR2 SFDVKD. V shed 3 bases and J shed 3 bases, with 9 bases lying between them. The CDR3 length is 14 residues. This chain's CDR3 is CATSDNSGTDTQYF. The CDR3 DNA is TGTGCCACCAGTGATAACAGCGGTACAGATACGCAGTATTTT.

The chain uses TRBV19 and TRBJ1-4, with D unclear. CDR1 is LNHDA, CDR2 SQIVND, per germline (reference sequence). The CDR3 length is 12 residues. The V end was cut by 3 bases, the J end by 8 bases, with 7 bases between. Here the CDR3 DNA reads TGTGCCAGTAGTATTGAGTGGGAAAAACTGTTTTTT. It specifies CASSIEWEKLFF.

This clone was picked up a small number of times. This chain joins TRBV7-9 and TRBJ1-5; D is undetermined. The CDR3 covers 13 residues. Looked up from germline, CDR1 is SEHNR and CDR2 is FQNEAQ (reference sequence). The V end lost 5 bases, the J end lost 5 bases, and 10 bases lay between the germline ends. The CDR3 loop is CASSQSADQPQHF. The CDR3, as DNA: TGTGCCAGCAGCCAATCCGCCGATCAGCCCCAGCATTTT.

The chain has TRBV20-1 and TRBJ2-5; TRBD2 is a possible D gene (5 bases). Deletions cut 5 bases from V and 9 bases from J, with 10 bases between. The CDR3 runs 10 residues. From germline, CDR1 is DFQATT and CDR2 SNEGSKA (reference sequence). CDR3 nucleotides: TGCAGTGCTCCACTGGGAGCCCAGTACTTC. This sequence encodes CSAPLGAQYF.

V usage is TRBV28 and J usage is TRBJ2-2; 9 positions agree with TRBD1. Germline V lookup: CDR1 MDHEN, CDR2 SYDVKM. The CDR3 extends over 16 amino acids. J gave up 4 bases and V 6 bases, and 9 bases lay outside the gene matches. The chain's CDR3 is CASRRSGTGSTGELFF. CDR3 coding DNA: TGTGCCAGCAGACGTTCCGGGACAGGGTCCACCGGGGAGCTGTTTTTT.

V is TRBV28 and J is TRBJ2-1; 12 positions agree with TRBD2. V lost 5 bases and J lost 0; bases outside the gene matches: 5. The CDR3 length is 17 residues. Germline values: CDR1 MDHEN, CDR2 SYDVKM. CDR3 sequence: CASSPGLAGSSYNEQFF. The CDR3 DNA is TGTGCCAGCAGTCCTGGACTAGCGGGGAGCTCCTACAATGAGCAGTTCTTC. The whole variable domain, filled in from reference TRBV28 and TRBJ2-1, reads DVKVTQSSRYLVKRTGEKVFLECVQDMDHENMFWYRQDPGLGLRLIYFSYDVKMKEKGDIPEGYSVSREKKERFSLILESASTNQTSMYLCASSPGLAGSSYNEQFFGPGTRLTVL.

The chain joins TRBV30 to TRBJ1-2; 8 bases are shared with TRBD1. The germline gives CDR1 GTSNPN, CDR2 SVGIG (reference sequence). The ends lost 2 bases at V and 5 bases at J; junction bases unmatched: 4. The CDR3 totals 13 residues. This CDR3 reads CAWSQGAKYGYTF. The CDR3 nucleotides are TGTGCCTGGAGTCAGGGGGCGAAGTATGGCTACACCTTC.

The CDR3, as DNA: TGTGCCAGCAGCGGGACATTTTATGGGACAGGGACGGGCTACACCTTC. This encodes CASSGTFYGTGTGYTF. The chain recombines TRBV7-2 with TRBJ1-2; TRBD1 agrees at 9 bases. This CDR3 spans 16 amino acids. J was trimmed by 8 bases and V by 5 bases; bases with no gene match: 15. Germline assignment: CDR1 SGHTA and CDR2 FQGNSA.

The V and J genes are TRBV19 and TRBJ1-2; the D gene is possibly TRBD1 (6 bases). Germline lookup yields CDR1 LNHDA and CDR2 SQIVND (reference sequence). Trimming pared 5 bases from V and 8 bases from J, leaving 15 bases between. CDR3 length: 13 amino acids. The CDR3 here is CASSYGTRHGYTF. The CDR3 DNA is TGTGCCAGTAGTTACGGGACACGCCACGGCTACACCTTC.

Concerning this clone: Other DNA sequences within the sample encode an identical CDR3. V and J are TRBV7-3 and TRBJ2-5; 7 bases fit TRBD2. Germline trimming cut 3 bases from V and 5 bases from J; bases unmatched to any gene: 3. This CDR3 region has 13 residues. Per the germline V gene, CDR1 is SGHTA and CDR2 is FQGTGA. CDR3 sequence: CASSFAGEETQYF. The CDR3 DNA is TGTGCCAGCAGCTTCGCGGGAGAGGAGACCCAGTACTTC.

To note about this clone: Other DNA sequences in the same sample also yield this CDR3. The CDR3 is CASSIGGYQPQHF. The DNA of the CDR3 is TGTGCCAGTAGTATAGGGGGGTATCAGCCCCAGCATTTT. The V and J genes are TRBV19 and TRBJ1-5, with D possibly TRBD1 on 5 matching bases. Trimming took 1 base from V and 5 from J, leaving 6 bases between them. Germline CDR1 reads LNHDA; CDR2 reads SQIVND (reference sequence). The CDR3 is 13 residues long.

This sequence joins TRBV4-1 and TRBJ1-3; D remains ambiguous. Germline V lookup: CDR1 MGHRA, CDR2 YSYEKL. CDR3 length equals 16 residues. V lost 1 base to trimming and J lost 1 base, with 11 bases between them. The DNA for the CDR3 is TGCGCCAGCAGCCAAGTCCGTGGGAGATCTGGAAACACCATATATTTT. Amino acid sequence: CASSQVRGRSGNTIYF.

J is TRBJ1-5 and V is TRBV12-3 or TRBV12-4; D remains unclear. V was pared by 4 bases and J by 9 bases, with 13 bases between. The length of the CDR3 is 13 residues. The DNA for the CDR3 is TGTGCCAGCAGTTCAATTGCTTCATCGCCCCAGCATTTT. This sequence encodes CASSSIASSPQHF.

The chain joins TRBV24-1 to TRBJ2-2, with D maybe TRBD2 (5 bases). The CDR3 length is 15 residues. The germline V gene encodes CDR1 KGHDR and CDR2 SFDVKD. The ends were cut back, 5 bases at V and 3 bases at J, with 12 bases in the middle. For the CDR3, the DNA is TGTGCCACCAGTGGGACGGGATTGGACACCGGGGAGCTGTTTTTT. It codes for CATSGTGLDTGELFF.

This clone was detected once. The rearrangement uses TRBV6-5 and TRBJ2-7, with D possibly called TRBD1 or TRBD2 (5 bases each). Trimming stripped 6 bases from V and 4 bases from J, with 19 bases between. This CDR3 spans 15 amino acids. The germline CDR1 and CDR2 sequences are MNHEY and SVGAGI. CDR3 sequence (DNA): TGTGCCAGCAGCGACCTGGGGGATTGGCAGTACGAGCAGTACTTC. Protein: CASSDLGDWQYEQYF.

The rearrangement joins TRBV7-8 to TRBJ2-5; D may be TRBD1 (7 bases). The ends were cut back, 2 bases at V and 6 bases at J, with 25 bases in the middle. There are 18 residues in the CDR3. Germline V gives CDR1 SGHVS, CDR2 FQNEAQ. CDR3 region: CASSLRVQGGLGKQTQYF. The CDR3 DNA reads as TGTGCCAGCAGCTTAAGGGTCCAGGGGGGACTGGGCAAGCAGACCCAGTACTTC.